This is a list of T cell receptor beta chains from one sample in a study of blood T cell repertoires in COVID-19. Clones were read by immunoSEQ multiplex PCR, and TCRdb kept only the in-frame ones, dropping some. The table records a few hundred thousand clones, 84% of them present only once. The sample consisted of peripheral blood. These receptor sequences come from a human donor in a cohort sampled during active COVID-19. Both conserved end residues are part of each CDR3. D genes are given only for firm matches. Rows may omit the clone size; those that give it use once, few, many or a size class.

clone_size	v_call	d_call	j_call	cdr3_nt	cdr3_aa
.	TRBV15	.	TRBJ2-3	TGTGCCACCAGCAGAGATTTAATGGCACTAGTAAAGACAGATACGCAGTATTTT	CATSRDLMALVKTDTQYF
few	TRBV19	.	TRBJ1-6	TGTGCCAGTAGTATAGATGGCCAGGGGAGTTCACCCCTCCACTTT	CASSIDGQGSSPLHF
.	TRBV6-5	TRBD1	TRBJ2-7	TGTGCCAGCTTCCACCTCCGGGACAGGGGGCACGAGCAGTACTTC	CASFHLRDRGHEQYF
.	TRBV5-1	.	TRBJ2-1	TGCGCCAGCAGCTTCAATGTTGGAGGGGTCGATGAGCAGTTCTTC	CASSFNVGGVDEQFF
.	TRBV6-5	.	TRBJ2-5	TGTGCCAGCAGGTGGAGGGGGCACCAAGAGACCCAGTACTTC	CASRWRGHQETQYF
.	TRBV10-2	.	TRBJ2-7	TGCGCCAGCAGTGCTACACGCGGCTCCGAGCAGTACTTC	CASSATRGSEQYF
.	TRBV2	.	TRBJ2-2	TGTGCCAGCGATCCGATGAGCACCGGGGAGCTGTTTTTT	CASDPMSTGELFF
.	TRBV5-1	.	TRBJ2-2	TGCGCCAGCAGCTTAGGGAGCGGTGATTCACGAGGGGAGCTGTTTTTT	CASSLGSGDSRGELFF
.	TRBV18	.	TRBJ2-2	TGTGCCAGCTCACCGCGCGGGACGGTCACCGGGGAGCTGTTTTTT	CASSPRGTVTGELFF
.	TRBV15	.	TRBJ2-1	TGTGCCACCAGCCAAGGACTGATTAATGAGCAGTTCTTC	CATSQGLINEQFF
.	TRBV5-1	TRBD1	TRBJ1-3	TGCGCCAGCAGCTTGGTTGCAGGGGGGAACACCATATATTTT	CASSLVAGGNTIYF
once	TRBV18	.	TRBJ2-2	TGTGCCAGCTCTCCCGACACCCGTCGAAGCACCGGGGAGCTGTTTTTT	CASSPDTRRSTGELFF
many	TRBV15	TRBD1	TRBJ1-2	TGTGCCACCAGAGGGACAGGGGGCTATGGCTACACCTTC	CATRGTGGYGYTF
.	TRBV5-1	.	TRBJ2-7	TGCGCCAGCAGCTCATTGCGTAACTCCTACGAGCAGTACTTC	CASSSLRNSYEQYF
few	TRBV11-1	TRBD1	TRBJ1-1	TGTGCCAGCAGCAAGGACAGGGGGACTGAAGCTTTCTTT	CASSKDRGTEAFF
.	TRBV5-8	.	TRBJ2-7	TGTGCCAGCACCTTTACAGGGTCCTACGAGCAGTACTTC	CASTFTGSYEQYF
.	TRBV7-3	.	TRBJ2-7	TGTGCCAGCAGCTCGAACCACGGGGGCGAGCAGTACTTC	CASSSNHGGEQYF
.	TRBV10-1	TRBD1	TRBJ1-6	TGCGCCAGCAGTGATGGGACAGTCCAAAATTCACCCCTCCACTTT	CASSDGTVQNSPLHF
.	TRBV5-1	.	TRBJ1-1	TGCGCCAGCAGCCCAAATGTCAATCTGAACACTGAAGCTTTCTTT	CASSPNVNLNTEAFF
few	TRBV4-2	.	TRBJ2-2	TGTGCCAGCAGCCTTAGATCCGGGGAGCTGTTTTTT	CASSLRSGELFF
.	TRBV28	.	TRBJ1-5	TGTGCCAGCACCCCACAGGGAATAGGCAATCAGCCCCAGCATTTT	CASTPQGIGNQPQHF
.	TRBV9	.	TRBJ2-7	TGTGCCAGCAGCGTAGGGGCAGAAAACTACGAGCAGTACTTC	CASSVGAENYEQYF
.	TRBV6-1	.	TRBJ2-7	TGTGCCAGCAGTGAACCGGCAGGGCCACCCTACGAGCAGTACTTC	CASSEPAGPPYEQYF
once	TRBV19	.	TRBJ1-4	TGTGCCAGTAGTATCGCGGAAAAACTGTTTTTT	CASSIAEKLFF
.	TRBV5-1	TRBD2	TRBJ2-3	TGCGCCAGCAGCTTGGCAGCGAGCGGGGGCTCCTACACAGATACGCAGTATTTT	CASSLAASGGSYTDTQYF
once	TRBV2	TRBD1	TRBJ2-1	TGTGCCAGCAATCCGGACAGGGGGATCTACACTGAGCAGTTCTTC	CASNPDRGIYTEQFF
.	TRBV19	TRBD1	TRBJ2-3	TGTGCTACCTCGGACAGGTTGGCAGATACGCAGTATTTT	CATSDRLADTQYF
.	TRBV2	TRBD2	TRBJ2-1	TGTGCCAGCCGGCGGGAGGAGAAAAATGAGCAGTTCTTC	CASRREEKNEQFF
.	TRBV10-2	.	TRBJ2-5	TGCGCCAGTAGTTTTTCTAGCGTCCAAGAGACCCAGTACTTC	CASSFSSVQETQYF
few	TRBV15	.	TRBJ1-5	TGTGCCACCCGTACAGGGTTAAATCAGCCCCAGCATTTT	CATRTGLNQPQHF
.	TRBV14	TRBD2	TRBJ2-5	TGTGCCAGCAGCCCTGGACTAGCGGGAGGGAACCAAGAGACCCAGTACTTC	CASSPGLAGGNQETQYF
.	TRBV4-1	.	TRBJ2-2	TGCGCCAGCAGCCAACCCAGGTCCGGGACTCCCTACACCGGGGAGCTGTTTTTT	CASSQPRSGTPYTGELFF
.	TRBV9	.	TRBJ2-3	TGTGCCAGCAGCGTCTCCTCCGCGGCCGGGACAGATACGCAGTATTTT	CASSVSSAAGTDTQYF
.	TRBV7-2	.	TRBJ2-3	TGTGCCAGCAGCAAAGGGGGGGCGGGATCAACCACAGATACGCAGTATTTT	CASSKGGAGSTTDTQYF
.	TRBV19	TRBD1	TRBJ1-6	TGTGCCAGTAGTGGCGGGACAGCTGATAATTCACCCCTCCACTTT	CASSGGTADNSPLHF
.	TRBV7-2	.	TRBJ1-1	TGTGCCAGCAGGTCAGGACAGATCACTGAAGCTTTCTTT	CASRSGQITEAFF
.	TRBV28	.	TRBJ1-6	TGTGCCAGCAGTTTCAACAGGGTGCAGAATTCACCCCTCCACTTT	CASSFNRVQNSPLHF
.	TRBV5-6	TRBD2	TRBJ2-5	TGTGCCAGCAGCTTTAGCGGGAGGGTTATGGAGACCCAGTACTTC	CASSFSGRVMETQYF
.	TRBV5-1	.	TRBJ2-2	TGCGCCAGCAGTAGGACAGTCACCGGGGAGCTGTTTTTT	CASSRTVTGELFF
.	TRBV7-6	TRBD1	TRBJ2-2	TGTGCCAGCAGCTCCGGGACAGGGATCGCCGGGGAGCTGTTTTTT	CASSSGTGIAGELFF
.	TRBV19	TRBD2	TRBJ2-7	TGTGCCAGTAGTATTAGGCACGAGACTAGCTGGTACGAGCAGTACTTC	CASSIRHETSWYEQYF
.	TRBV19	TRBD1	TRBJ1-2	TGTGCCAGTAGTATAGGGAACAGGGGGAGAGGTAACTATGGCTACACCTTC	CASSIGNRGRGNYGYTF
.	TRBV5-1	.	TRBJ2-3	TGCGCCAGCAGCCGACTAGCAGATACGCAGTATTTT	CASSRLADTQYF
.	TRBV3-1/TRBV3-2	TRBD2	TRBJ2-1	TGTGCCAGCAGCTTGCGGACTAGCGCGTACAATGAGCAGTTCTTC	CASSLRTSAYNEQFF
.	TRBV29-1	TRBD1	TRBJ1-3	TGCAGCGTAACTACAGGGGGCACTGGAAACACCATATATTTT	CSVTTGGTGNTIYF
few	TRBV6-2/TRBV6-3	.	TRBJ1-6	TGTGCCAGCAGTTACCCCCCCGGGACTCACTCACCCCTCCACTTT	CASSYPPGTHSPLHF
.	TRBV19	TRBD1	TRBJ2-5	TGTGCCAGTAGCGGGACAGGTGGGGCCGGGACCCAGTACTTC	CASSGTGGAGTQYF
once	TRBV5-4	.	TRBJ1-5	TGTGCCAGCAGCTTCCAGGGAAGTACTCAGCCCCAGCATTTT	CASSFQGSTQPQHF
once	TRBV11-2	.	TRBJ2-5	TGTGCCAGCAGCTTATTCCTCTTACCCGGAGAGACCCAGTACTTC	CASSLFLLPGETQYF
.	TRBV10-3	.	TRBJ2-6	TGTGCCATCAGTGCCCAGGCTGGGGCCAACGTCCTGACTTTC	CAISAQAGANVLTF